The subject of this entry is one TCR beta chain. The antigen is not known. The data originate from a study of T cell repertoires in cytomegalovirus infection. Study details: CMV epitopes in the study were HLA-C-restricted (recently identified) and HLA-B-restricted (well studied). A matching HLA type, together with CMV infection, was signaled by public TCR beta signatures.

MiXCR, run by TCRdb on the reads, gives a single entry per CDR3 protein. Among some 800,000 distinct CDR3 sequences listed, 32% were seen once. Points from the study as a whole: Carriage of CMV together with the relevant HLA was identifiable through cumulative public TCR beta family frequency. HLA-C-restricted CMV clonotypes gave the most frequent clonotype in two of eight donors.

V lost 6 bases and J lost 3, with 12 bases in between. The CDR3 totals 13 residues. Germline V CDR1 and CDR2: ENHRY, SYGVKD. The V call is TRBV10-3, the J call TRBJ2-7; TRBD1 might be the D (6 bases). This sample comprised cultured CD8+ T cells from PBMCs, obtained from culture after CMV antigen stimulation. The clonotype originates from a human donor in good health (CMV status not recorded). Some clones in this sample may be carry-over from other donors' samples. CDR3 residues: CAIRPGEHYEQYV. As DNA, the CDR3 is TGTGCCATCAGGCCAGGGGAACACTACGAGCAGTACGTC.